The clone carrying this TCR beta chain was observed at least ten times. CDR1 and CDR2 (germline): KGHSH, LQKENI. Trimming stripped 4 bases from V and 8 bases from J, with 13 bases between. There are 13 residues in the CDR3. Individual cDNA molecules received unique molecular identifiers during library preparation. TCRdb independently ran MiXCR on the 5' RACE reads; one entry per CDR3 protein. The sample contains more than 25,000 distinct CDR3 sequences, around 4.5% of which appear only once. These data originate in a study of early T cells in non-severe SARS-CoV-2 infection. This sequence originates from an adult who was a healthcare worker with PCR-confirmed SARS-CoV-2 infection or an uninfected control (not recorded which). Sequencing used whole blood, obtained at baseline. V is TRBV18 and J is TRBJ2-3, with D maybe TRBD2 (6 bases). CDR3 sequence (DNA): TGTGCCAGCTCACTTCGTAGCGGAGCTACGCAGTATTTT. This gives the protein CASSLRSGATQYF.